This paragraph reports one TCR beta chain. As yet, its antigen is unknown. CDR1 and CDR2 (germline): SGHTS, YDEGEE. The CDR3 length is 14 residues. Between the trimmed V and J ends, which lost 4 bases and 4 bases, there was a span of 12 bases. The sample is drawn from a study of cytomegalovirus exposure and HLA in healthy donors. Points from the study as a whole: Reports indicated that the classifier achieved high specificity and sensitivity in diagnosing cytomegalovirus status. While the bulk of TCR sequences proved rare, some public TCRs turned up in many donors.

PCR used 60 Vbeta primers and 13 Jbeta primers. TCRdb's copy holds only in-frame clones and misses some; the assay was immunoSEQ multiplex PCR. Seen here are nearly 200,000 clones, about 77% observed once, and the top ten hold 2.1%. What was sequenced was PBMCs. The receptor was derived from a young woman in good health and CMV-seropositive. The rearrangement joins TRBV5-8 to TRBJ1-5, with a possible D match to TRBD1 (5 bases). Here the CDR3 DNA reads TGTGCCAGCAGCCACCGGGGGAGGAATCAGCCCCAGCATTTT. It yields the protein CASSHRGRNQPQHF.